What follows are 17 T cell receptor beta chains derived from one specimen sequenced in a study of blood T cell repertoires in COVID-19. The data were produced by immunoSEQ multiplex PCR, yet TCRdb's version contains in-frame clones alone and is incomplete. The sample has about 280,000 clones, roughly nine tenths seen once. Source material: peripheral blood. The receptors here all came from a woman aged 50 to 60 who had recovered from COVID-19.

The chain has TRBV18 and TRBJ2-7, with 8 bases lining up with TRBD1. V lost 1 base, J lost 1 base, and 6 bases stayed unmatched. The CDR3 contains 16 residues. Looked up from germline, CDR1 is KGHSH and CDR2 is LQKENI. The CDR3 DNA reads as TGTGCCAGCTCACCACTTTCGACAGGGGCGTCCTACGAGCAGTACTTC. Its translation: CASSPLSTGASYEQYF.

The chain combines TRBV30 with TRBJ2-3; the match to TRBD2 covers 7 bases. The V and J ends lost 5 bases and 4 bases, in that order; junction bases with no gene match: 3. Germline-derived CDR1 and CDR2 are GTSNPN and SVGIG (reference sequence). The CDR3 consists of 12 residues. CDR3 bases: TGTGCCTGGGCGGGGGTGTCAGATACGCAGTATTTT. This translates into CAWAGVSDTQYF.

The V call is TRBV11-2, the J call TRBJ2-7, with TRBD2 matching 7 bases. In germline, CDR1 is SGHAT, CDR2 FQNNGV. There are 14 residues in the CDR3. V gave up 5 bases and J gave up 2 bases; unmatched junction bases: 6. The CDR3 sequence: CASSPVGGTYEQYF. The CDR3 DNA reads TGTGCCAGCAGCCCCGTCGGGGGGACCTACGAGCAGTACTTC.

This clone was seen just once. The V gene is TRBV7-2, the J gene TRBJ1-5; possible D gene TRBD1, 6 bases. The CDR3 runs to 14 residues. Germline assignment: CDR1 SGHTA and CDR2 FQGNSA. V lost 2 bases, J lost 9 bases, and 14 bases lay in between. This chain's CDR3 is CASSLRQDGGPQHF. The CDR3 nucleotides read TGTGCCAGCAGCTTACGACAGGATGGTGGGCCCCAGCATTTT.

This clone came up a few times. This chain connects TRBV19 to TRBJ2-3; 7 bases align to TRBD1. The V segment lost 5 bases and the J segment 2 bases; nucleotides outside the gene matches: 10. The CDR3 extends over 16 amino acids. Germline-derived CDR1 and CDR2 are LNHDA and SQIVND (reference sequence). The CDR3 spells CASSPTGQRSTDTQYF. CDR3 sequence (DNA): TGTGCCAGTAGTCCAACGGGACAGAGATCCACAGATACGCAGTATTTT.

The CDR3 DNA follows: TGTGCCAGCAGCGGGGTCGGGGGGAAGACTGAAGCTTTCTTT. Residues: CASSGVGGKTEAFF. This sequence joins TRBV27 and TRBJ1-1, with a weak D call TRBD1 (5 bases). The CDR3 runs to 14 residues. Germline V gene sequence: CDR1 MNHEY, CDR2 SMNVEV (reference sequence). V was shortened by 6 bases and J by 5 bases, with 16 bases between the two germline ends.

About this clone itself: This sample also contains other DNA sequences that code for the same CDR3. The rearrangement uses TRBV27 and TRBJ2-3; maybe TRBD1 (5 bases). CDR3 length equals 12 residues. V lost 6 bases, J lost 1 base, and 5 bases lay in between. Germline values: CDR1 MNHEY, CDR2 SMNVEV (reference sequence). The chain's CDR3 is CASSRGTDTQYF. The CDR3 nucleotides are TGTGCCAGCAGCAGGGGCACAGATACGCAGTATTTT.

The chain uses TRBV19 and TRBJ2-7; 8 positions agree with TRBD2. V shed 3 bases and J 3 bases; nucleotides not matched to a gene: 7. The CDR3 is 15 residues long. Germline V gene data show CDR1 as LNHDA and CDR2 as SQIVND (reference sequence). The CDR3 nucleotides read TGTGCCAGTAGTATCGGTGCGGGGGGCGTCTACGAGCAGTACTTC. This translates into CASSIGAGGVYEQYF.

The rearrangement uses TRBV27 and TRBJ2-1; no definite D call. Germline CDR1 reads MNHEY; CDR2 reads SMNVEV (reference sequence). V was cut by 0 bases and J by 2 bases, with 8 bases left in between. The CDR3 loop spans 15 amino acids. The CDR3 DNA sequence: TGTGCCAGCAGTTTATCGCATCTAGCCTACAATGAGCAGTTCTTC. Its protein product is CASSLSHLAYNEQFF.

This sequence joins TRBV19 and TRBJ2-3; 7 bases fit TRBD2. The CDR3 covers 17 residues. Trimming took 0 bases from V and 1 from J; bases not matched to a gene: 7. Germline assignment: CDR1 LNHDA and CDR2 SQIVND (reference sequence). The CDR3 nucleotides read TGTGCCAGTAGTATAGATCGAACTAGCGCTGGCACAGATACGCAGTATTTT. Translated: CASSIDRTSAGTDTQYF. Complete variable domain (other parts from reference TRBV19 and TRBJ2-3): DGGITQSPKYLFRKEGQNVTLSCEQNLNHDAMYWYRQDPGQGLRLIYYSQIVNDFQKGDIAEGYSVSREKKESFPLTVTSAQKNPTAFYLCASSIDRTSAGTDTQYFGPGTRLTVL.

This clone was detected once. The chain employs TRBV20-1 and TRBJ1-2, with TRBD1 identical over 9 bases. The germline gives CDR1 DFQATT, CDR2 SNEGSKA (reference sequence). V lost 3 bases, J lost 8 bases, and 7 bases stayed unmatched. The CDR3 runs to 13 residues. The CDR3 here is CSASWTGEGGYTF. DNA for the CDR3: TGCAGTGCTAGTTGGACAGGGGAAGGCGGCTACACCTTC.

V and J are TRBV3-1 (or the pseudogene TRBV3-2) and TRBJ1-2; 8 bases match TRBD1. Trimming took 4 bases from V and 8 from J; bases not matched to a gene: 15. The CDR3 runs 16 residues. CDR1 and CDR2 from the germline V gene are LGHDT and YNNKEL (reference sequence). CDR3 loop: CASSLKGERTGKGYTF. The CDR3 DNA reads TGTGCCAGCAGCCTTAAGGGGGAAAGGACAGGGAAGGGCTACACCTTC.

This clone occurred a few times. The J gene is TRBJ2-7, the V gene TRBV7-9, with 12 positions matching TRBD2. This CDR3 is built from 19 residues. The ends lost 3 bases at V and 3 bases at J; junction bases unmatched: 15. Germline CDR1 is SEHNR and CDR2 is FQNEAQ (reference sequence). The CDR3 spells CASSFSLRGRTSGDYEQYF. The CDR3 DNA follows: TGTGCCAGCAGCTTCTCGTTACGGGGTAGGACTAGCGGGGACTACGAGCAGTACTTC.

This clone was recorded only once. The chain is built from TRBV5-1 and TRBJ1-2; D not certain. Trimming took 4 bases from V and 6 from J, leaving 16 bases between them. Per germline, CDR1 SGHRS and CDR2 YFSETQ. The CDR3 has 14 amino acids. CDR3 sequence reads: CASSTGVTDHGYTF. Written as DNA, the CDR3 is TGCGCCAGCAGCACGGGAGTGACCGATCATGGCTACACCTTC.

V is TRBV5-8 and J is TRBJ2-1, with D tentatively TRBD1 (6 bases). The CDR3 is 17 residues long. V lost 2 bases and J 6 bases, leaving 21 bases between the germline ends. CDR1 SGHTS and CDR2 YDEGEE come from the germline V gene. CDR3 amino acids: CASSFDRSVLVLNEQFF. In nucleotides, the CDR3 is TGTGCCAGCAGCTTCGACAGGAGCGTCCTCGTTCTCAATGAGCAGTTCTTC.

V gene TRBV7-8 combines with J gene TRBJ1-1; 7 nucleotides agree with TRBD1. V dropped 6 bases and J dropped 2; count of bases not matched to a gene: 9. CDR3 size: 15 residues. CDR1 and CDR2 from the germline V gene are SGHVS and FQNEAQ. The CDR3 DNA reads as TGTGCCAGCAGATTGCCGGGACAGCCTAACACTGAAGCTTTCTTT. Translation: CASRLPGQPNTEAFF. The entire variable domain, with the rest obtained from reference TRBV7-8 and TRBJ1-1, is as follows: GAGVSQSPRYKVAKRGQDVALRCDPISGHVSLFWYQQALGQGPEFLTYFQNEAQLDKSGLPSDRFFAERPEGSVSTLKIQRTQQEDSAVYLCASRLPGQPNTEAFFGQGTRLTVV.

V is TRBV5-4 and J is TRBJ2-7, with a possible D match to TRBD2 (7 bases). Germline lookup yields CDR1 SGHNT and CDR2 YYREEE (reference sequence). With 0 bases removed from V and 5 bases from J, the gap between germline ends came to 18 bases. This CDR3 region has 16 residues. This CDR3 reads CASSLDGGGVRDEQYF. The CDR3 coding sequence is TGTGCCAGCAGCTTGGATGGCGGGGGCGTTCGGGACGAGCAGTACTTC.